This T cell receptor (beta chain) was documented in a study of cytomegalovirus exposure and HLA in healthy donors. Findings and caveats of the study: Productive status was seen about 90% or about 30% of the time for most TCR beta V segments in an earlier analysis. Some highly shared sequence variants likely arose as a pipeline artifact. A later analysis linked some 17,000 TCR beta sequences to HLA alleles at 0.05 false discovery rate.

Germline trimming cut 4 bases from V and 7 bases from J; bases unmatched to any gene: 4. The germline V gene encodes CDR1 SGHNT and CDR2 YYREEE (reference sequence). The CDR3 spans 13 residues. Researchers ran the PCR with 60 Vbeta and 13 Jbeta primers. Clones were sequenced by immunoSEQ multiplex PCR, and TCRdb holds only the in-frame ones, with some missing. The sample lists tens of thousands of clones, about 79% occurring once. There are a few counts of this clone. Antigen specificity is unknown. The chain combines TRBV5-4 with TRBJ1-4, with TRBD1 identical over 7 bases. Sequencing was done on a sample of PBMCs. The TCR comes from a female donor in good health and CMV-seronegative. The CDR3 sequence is CASSRDRAEKLFF. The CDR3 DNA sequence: TGTGCCAGCAGCCGCGACAGGGCTGAAAAACTGTTTTTT. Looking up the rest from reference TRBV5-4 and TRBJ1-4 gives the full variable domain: ETGVTQSPTHLIKTRGQQVTLRCSSQSGHNTVSWYQQALGQGPQFIFQYYREEENGRGNFPPRFSGLQFPNYSSELNVNALELDDSALYLCASSRDRAEKLFFGSGTQLSVL.